The next 13 T cell receptor beta chains were all read from a single sample in a study of early T cells in non-severe SARS-CoV-2 infection. Via MiXCR, TCRdb re-called the 5' RACE reads, giving one row per CDR3 protein. Of about 80,000 distinct CDR3 sequences listed, 14% to 15% were seen once; the top ten hold 9.5% to 13%. Source material: whole blood. Source of these receptors: an adult who was a healthcare worker with PCR-confirmed SARS-CoV-2 infection or an uninfected control (not recorded which).

This clonotype was seen at least ten times. V is TRBV20-1 and J is TRBJ1-1; no definite D call. CDR3 length: 13 amino acids. The germline V and J ends were trimmed by 6 bases and 10 bases, with 21 bases remaining between them. The germline V gene encodes CDR1 DFQATT and CDR2 SNEGSKA (reference sequence). CDR3 in DNA: TGCAGTGCAGGTCAGGTGGGCTTCGGTGGAGCTTTCTTT. It translates to CSAGQVGFGGAFF.

A few counts support this clonotype. V usage is TRBV2 and J usage is TRBJ2-3; TRBD1 might be the D (5 bases). Germline-derived CDR1 and CDR2 are SNHLY and FYNNEI. The CDR3 contains 16 residues. Trimming took off 3 bases at V and 5 bases at J, with 18 bases between the two ends. The CDR3 is CASSDRDRPQGDTQYF. The DNA of the CDR3 is TGTGCCAGCAGTGATAGAGACAGACCCCAGGGAGATACGCAGTATTTT.

This sequence joins TRBV5-1 and TRBJ2-7, with TRBD2 as a possible D gene (5 bases). CDR3 length: 16 residues. CDR1 and CDR2 from the germline V gene are SGHRS and YFSETQ. V was pared by 4 bases and J by 2 bases, with 19 bases between. CDR3 sequence (DNA): TGCGCCAGCAGCCGCGGAGGTGGGCGCCGGGCCTACGAGCAGTACTTC. This codes for CASSRGGGRRAYEQYF.

The sample holds a few counts of this clonotype. At one of its ends the junction is not consistent with the germline gene, which may arise from a read error. The rearrangement uses TRBV5-5 and TRBJ2-7, with D possibly being TRBD1 (5 bases). The CDR3 is 15 residues long. Germline V gene sequence: CDR1 SGHKS, CDR2 YYEKEE (reference sequence). This CDR3 is CASRLEQAPTYEQYF. CDR3 sequence (DNA): TGTGCCAGCAGGTTGGAACAGGCCCCTACCTACGAGCAGTACTTC.

This clonotype was recorded a few times. V gene TRBV7-2 combines with J gene TRBJ1-3, with D possibly matching TRBD1 (6 bases). V lost 6 bases and J 4 bases, leaving 7 bases between the germline ends. CDR1 and CDR2 from the germline V gene are SGHTA and FQGNSA. CDR3 length equals 12 residues. The CDR3 DNA reads TGTGCCAGCAGGGGGGCCGGAAACACCATATATTTT. Translation: CASRGAGNTIYF.

The chain joins TRBV6-5 to TRBJ2-2; 12 bases line up with TRBD1. The trim removed 7 bases at V and 7 bases at J, leaving 4 bases unmatched. The CDR3 is 14 residues long. Looked up from germline, CDR1 is MNHEY and CDR2 is SVGAGI. The CDR3 nucleotides are TGTGCCAGCAAAGGGACAGGGGGCCTCGGGGAGCTGTTTTTT. It is translated as CASKGTGGLGELFF.

This clonotype turned up a few times. V gene TRBV12-3 or TRBV12-4 combines with J gene TRBJ1-1; no definite D call. This CDR3 is built from 14 residues. The germline V and J ends were trimmed by 4 bases and 1 base, with 10 bases remaining between them. The CDR3: CASSYLTPNTEAFF. The CDR3 region has the DNA TGTGCCAGCAGTTACCTGACCCCGAACACTGAAGCTTTCTTT.

The V call is TRBV12-3 or TRBV12-4, the J call TRBJ1-6; TRBD1 is a possible D gene (6 bases). V dropped 6 bases and J dropped 9 bases, with 18 bases sitting between them. The CDR3 runs 15 residues. In DNA form, the CDR3 reads TGTGCCAGCAGACCGACAGGTGAAAGGTTTTCACCCCTCCACTTT. It codes for CASRPTGERFSPLHF.

This clonotype has at least ten counts. This rearrangement joins TRBV6-2 or TRBV6-3 to TRBJ2-1, with 12 bases matching TRBD2. V gave up 7 bases and J gave up 6 bases; unmatched junction bases: 4. The germline V gene has CDR1 MNHEY and CDR2 SVGEGT. CDR3 length equals 14 residues. The CDR3 protein is CASNGLAGINEQFF. The CDR3 DNA reads as TGTGCCAGCAACGGACTAGCGGGGATCAATGAGCAGTTCTTC.

This clonotype has more than one count but fewer than ten. This chain connects TRBV29-1 to TRBJ1-1, with TRBD1 matching 10 bases. This CDR3 is 13 amino acids long. V shed 7 bases, J shed 4 bases, and the junction held 6 bases outside the gene matches. Germline V gene lookup returns CDR1 SQVTM and CDR2 ANQGSEA. The CDR3 bases are TGCAGCGCCGAAGGGGACAGGGGCACTGAAGCTTTCTTT. It translates to CSAEGDRGTEAFF.

This clonotype showed up many times. The chain carries TRBV29-1 and TRBJ1-2; D possibly corresponds to TRBD1 (6 bases). V lost 3 bases and J 4 bases, leaving 15 bases between the germline ends. CDR3 length equals 14 residues. CDR1 and CDR2 (germline): SQVTM, ANQGSEA. The CDR3 bases are TGCAGCGTTGACCACAACAGGGATATCTATGGCTACACCTTC. It translates to CSVDHNRDIYGYTF.

This clonotype was recorded many times. This chain connects TRBV30 to TRBJ1-6; no clear D gene. Trimming cost V 0 bases and J 7 bases, with 10 bases left between them. The germline V gene has CDR1 GTSNPN and CDR2 SVGIG (reference sequence). The CDR3 is made up of 14 amino acids. The CDR3 protein is CAWSVSYPNSPLHF. In DNA, the CDR3 is TGTGCCTGGAGTGTATCCTATCCCAATTCACCCCTCCACTTT. Looking up the rest from reference TRBV30 and TRBJ1-6 gives the full variable domain: SQTIHQWPATLVQPVGSPLSLECTVEGTSNPNLYWYRQAAGRGLQLLFYSVGIGQISSEVPQNLSASRPQDRQFILSSKKLLLSDSGFYLCAWSVSYPNSPLHFGNGTRLTVT.

The chain combines TRBV29-1 with TRBJ1-1; a possible D gene is TRBD1 (5 bases). The germline V and J ends were trimmed by 5 bases and 5 bases, with 21 bases remaining between them. CDR3 length equals 15 residues. Germline values: CDR1 SQVTM, CDR2 ANQGSEA. The CDR3 coding sequence is TGCAGCGTTTCCTGGTCCCGGGATGGGGGGACTGAAGCTTTCTTT. Translated, it gives CSVSWSRDGGTEAFF.